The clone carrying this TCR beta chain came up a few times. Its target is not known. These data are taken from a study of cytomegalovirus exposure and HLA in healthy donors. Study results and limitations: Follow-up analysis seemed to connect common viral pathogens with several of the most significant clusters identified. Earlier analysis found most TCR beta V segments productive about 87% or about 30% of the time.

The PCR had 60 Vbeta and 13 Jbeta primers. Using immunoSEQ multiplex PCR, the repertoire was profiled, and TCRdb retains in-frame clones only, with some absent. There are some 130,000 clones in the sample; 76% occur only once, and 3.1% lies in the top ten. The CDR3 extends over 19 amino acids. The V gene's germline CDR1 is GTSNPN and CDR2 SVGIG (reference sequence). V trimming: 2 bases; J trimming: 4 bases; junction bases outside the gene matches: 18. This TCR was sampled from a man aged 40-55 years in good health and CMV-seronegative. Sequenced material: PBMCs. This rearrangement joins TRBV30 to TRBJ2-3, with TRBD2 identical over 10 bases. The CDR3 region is CAWSLYLGSGLAAADTQYF. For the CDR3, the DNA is TGTGCCTGGAGTCTTTACCTCGGGTCAGGACTAGCGGCCGCAGATACGCAGTATTTT.